This passage covers 24 T cell receptor beta chains from one sample sequenced in a study of blood T cell repertoires in COVID-19. Sequenced by immunoSEQ multiplex PCR; TCRdb stores in-frame clones only, minus some. The repertoire holds approximately 170,000 clones, with roughly 70% as singletons. Input material: peripheral blood. Receptor source: a woman aged 80 or over with acute or convalescent COVID-19.

V is TRBV4-2 and J is TRBJ2-7, with TRBD2 matching over 10 bases. The CDR3 spans 15 residues. The J segment lost 5 bases and the V segment lost 1 base, leaving 5 bases of the junction unmatched. Looked up from germline, CDR1 is LGHNA and CDR2 is YNFKEQ. CDR3: CASSQVLAGEDEQYF. For the CDR3, the DNA is TGTGCCAGCAGCCAAGTTCTAGCGGGAGAAGACGAGCAGTACTTC.

This clone was observed a handful of times. The chain uses TRBV6-6 and TRBJ1-1, with 7 bases that match TRBD1. Unmatched junction bases numbered 13, after V lost 6 bases and J lost 3 bases. The V gene's germline CDR1 is MNHNY and CDR2 SVGAGI (reference sequence). This CDR3 comprises 16 residues. This CDR3 is CASRRTGEGKDTEAFF. The CDR3 DNA reads TGTGCCAGCAGGCGAACAGGGGAAGGTAAGGACACTGAAGCTTTCTTT.

The V gene is TRBV2, the J gene TRBJ2-1; 11 bases agree with TRBD2. CDR3 size: 15 residues. The ends lost 6 bases at V and 4 bases at J; junction bases unmatched: 5. Germline values: CDR1 SNHLY, CDR2 FYNNEI. CDR3 in amino acids: CASSQIAGGYNEQFF. Written as DNA, the CDR3 is TGTGCCAGCAGCCAGATAGCGGGAGGGTACAATGAGCAGTTCTTC.

The rearrangement links TRBV7-3 to TRBJ2-7, with D perhaps matching TRBD2 (6 bases). The CDR3 extends over 14 amino acids. V lost 1 base and J 7 bases, leaving 14 bases between the germline ends. Germline-derived CDR1 and CDR2 are SGHTA and FQGTGA. The CDR3 loop reads CASSLMPGEGEQYF. CDR3 in DNA: TGTGCCAGCAGCTTAATGCCGGGGGAAGGGGAGCAGTACTTC.

The V call is TRBV28, the J call TRBJ2-7; weak D call: TRBD1 (5 bases). V was clipped by 4 bases and J by 5 bases, with 18 bases between them. This CDR3 spans 15 amino acids. Germline loops: CDR1 MDHEN, CDR2 SYDVKM. CDR3 DNA: TGTGCCAGCAGTTCTCCAGGGTCTCGCCGGGACGAGCAGTACTTC. Amino acid sequence: CASSSPGSRRDEQYF.

This chain connects TRBV11-2 to TRBJ1-4; TRBD1 agrees at 7 bases. Germline CDR1 is SGHAT and CDR2 is FQNNGV. J was trimmed by 4 bases and V by 5 bases; bases with no gene match: 7. The CDR3 runs 15 residues. CDR3 nucleotides: TGTGCCAGCAGCCCCGGGACAGCTTTTAATGAAAAACTGTTTTTT. It is translated as CASSPGTAFNEKLFF.

The chain is built from TRBV5-1 and TRBJ1-2, with 10 bases that match TRBD1. The germline gives CDR1 SGHRS, CDR2 YFSETQ. Trimming removed 3 bases from V and 7 bases from J; junction bases left unmatched: 6. The CDR3 length is 14 residues. Here the CDR3 DNA reads TGCGCCAGCAGCTCGACAGGGGGCGAAGGTGGCTACACCTTC. It translates to CASSSTGGEGGYTF.

The chain couples TRBV9 to TRBJ1-1; D ambiguous. Germline lookup yields CDR1 SGDLS and CDR2 YYNGEE. The CDR3 totals 15 residues. With 0 bases removed from V and 0 bases from J, the gap between germline ends came to 9 bases. CDR3 sequence (DNA): TGTGCCAGCAGCGTAGTGCACAGCTTGAACACTGAAGCTTTCTTT. Translating gives CASSVVHSLNTEAFF. Full variable domain (remainder filled in from reference TRBV9 and TRBJ1-1): DSGVTQTPKHLITATGQRVTLRCSPRSGDLSVYWYQQSLDQGLQFLIQYYNGEERAKGNILERFSAQQFPDLHSELNLSSLELGDSALYFCASSVVHSLNTEAFFGQGTRLTVV.

This clone was detected a few times. The chain uses TRBV6-5 and TRBJ2-7; D might be TRBD2 (6 bases). The CDR3 loop spans 16 amino acids. V was cut by 1 base and J by 2 bases, with 15 bases left in between. Germline V gene sequence: CDR1 MNHEY, CDR2 SVGAGI. The CDR3 DNA sequence: TGTGCCAGCAGTTACTTTGGTGGGGGGATTCCCTACGAGCAGTACTTC. Its protein is CASSYFGGGIPYEQYF.

This sequence joins TRBV5-5 and TRBJ2-1, with 7 positions matching TRBD2. Germline values: CDR1 SGHKS, CDR2 YYEKEE (reference sequence). With V trimmed by 0 bases and J by 5 bases, 2 bases remained unmatched. CDR3 length: 14 amino acids. The CDR3 is CASSLVLANNEQFF. CDR3 DNA sequence: TGTGCCAGCAGCTTGGTACTAGCGAACAATGAGCAGTTCTTC.

The CDR3 bases are TGTGCCAGCAGCCCCGGACTAGCGGAGCGACAAGAGACCCAGTACTTC. Its protein product is CASSPGLAERQETQYF. This chain connects TRBV13 to TRBJ2-5; 10 nucleotides line up with TRBD2. J was trimmed by 2 bases and V by 5 bases; bases with no gene match: 8. The CDR3 spans 16 residues. Germline-derived CDR1 and CDR2 are PRHDT and FYEKMQ (reference sequence).

This chain links TRBV28 with TRBJ1-4; 11 bases are shared with TRBD1. With 7 bases clipped from V and 6 bases from J, the junction kept 7 bases outside the gene matches. This CDR3 spans 15 amino acids. Looked up from germline, CDR1 is MDHEN and CDR2 is SYDVKM. The CDR3 reads CASNLPGQGDEKLFF. As DNA, the CDR3 is TGTGCCAGCAATCTCCCGGGACAGGGGGATGAAAAACTGTTTTTT.

This clone showed up just once. This rearrangement joins TRBV9 to TRBJ1-3, with 8 bases aligning to TRBD1. This CDR3 is 15 amino acids long. V was pared by 3 bases and J by 7 bases, with 9 bases of the junction left unmatched. CDR1 and CDR2 from the germline V gene are SGDLS and YYNGEE. In DNA, the CDR3 is TGTGCCAGCAGCGATTCTAGTGGACAGGGCAACACCATATATTTT. Protein: CASSDSSGQGNTIYF. The variable domain in full, completed from reference TRBV9 and TRBJ1-3, reads DSGVTQTPKHLITATGQRVTLRCSPRSGDLSVYWYQQSLDQGLQFLIQYYNGEERAKGNILERFSAQQFPDLHSELNLSSLELGDSALYFCASSDSSGQGNTIYFGEGSWLTVV.

This chain links TRBV19 with TRBJ1-5; 8 nucleotides line up with TRBD1. The junction had 12 bases not matched to a gene; V was cut back by 4 bases and J by 7 bases. The CDR3 spans 16 residues. Germline-derived CDR1 and CDR2 are LNHDA and SQIVND (reference sequence). CDR3 coding DNA: TGTGCCAGTAGTACCAACCCAGGGGGCGCGATCCAGCCCCAGCATTTT. Protein: CASSTNPGGAIQPQHF.

The rearrangement uses TRBV2 and TRBJ2-7; a weak D match, TRBD2 (5 bases). The CDR3 is 16 residues long. In germline, CDR1 is SNHLY, CDR2 FYNNEI. The germline V and J ends were trimmed by 2 bases and 3 bases, with 17 bases remaining between them. CDR3: CASSEYLGGRLYEQYF. The CDR3, as DNA: TGTGCCAGCAGTGAATATCTTGGAGGCCGCCTCTACGAGCAGTACTTC. The full variable domain, completed using reference TRBV2 and TRBJ2-7, is EPEVTQTPSHQVTQMGQEVILRCVPISNHLYFYWYRQILGQKVEFLVSFYNNEISEKSEIFDDQFSVERPDGSNFTLKIRSTKLEDSAMYFCASSEYLGGRLYEQYFGPGTRLTVT.

In this sample, this clone turned up a few times. This chain links TRBV5-6 with TRBJ2-2, with TRBD1 identical over 7 bases. In germline, CDR1 is SGHDT, CDR2 YYEEEE. The V segment lost 1 base and the J segment 5 bases; nucleotides outside the gene matches: 5. The CDR3 loop spans 15 amino acids. This chain's CDR3 is CASSLRDRDTGELFF. In nucleotides, the CDR3 is TGTGCCAGCAGCTTGAGGGACAGAGATACCGGGGAGCTGTTTTTT.

The genes are TRBV30 and TRBJ1-2, with D unresolved. Deletions cut 3 bases from V and 0 bases from J, with 11 bases between. This CDR3 comprises 14 residues. Germline V gene lookup returns CDR1 GTSNPN and CDR2 SVGIG (reference sequence). In DNA form, the CDR3 reads TGTGCCTGGAGAAGAGGAACCTCTAACTATGGCTACACCTTC. Amino acid sequence: CAWRRGTSNYGYTF.

The gene calls are TRBV9 and TRBJ1-4, with TRBD1 matching 10 bases. Germline V gives CDR1 SGDLS, CDR2 YYNGEE. This CDR3 has 15 residues. V shed 0 bases and J 8 bases; nucleotides not matched to a gene: 4. The CDR3, as DNA: TGTGCCAGCAGCGTAGGCGGGACAGGGGACGAAAAACTGTTTTTT. Protein product: CASSVGGTGDEKLFF.

Written as DNA, the CDR3 is TGTGCCAGCAGCTTAGGGACAGGGGCCCCCTACGAGCAGTACTTC. Translation: CASSLGTGAPYEQYF. The chain recombines TRBV11-2 with TRBJ2-7; TRBD1 matches 9 bases. The CDR3 length is 15 residues. V shed 1 base and J 2 bases; nucleotides not matched to a gene: 3. Germline CDR1 SGHAT, CDR2 FQNNGV.

The rearrangement links TRBV2 to TRBJ2-1, with 10 bases identical to TRBD2. The germline V gene has CDR1 SNHLY and CDR2 FYNNEI. This CDR3 spans 14 amino acids. The junction had 4 bases not matched to a gene; V was cut back by 11 bases and J by 0 bases. CDR3 protein: CACGLAASYNEQFF. CDR3 DNA: TGTGCCTGCGGACTAGCGGCCTCCTACAATGAGCAGTTCTTC.

The chain is built from TRBV19 and TRBJ1-5, with D possibly matching TRBD1 (6 bases). This CDR3 has 15 amino acids. Germline CDR1 reads LNHDA; CDR2 reads SQIVND (reference sequence). Trimming removed 3 bases at V and 4 bases at J, with 13 bases between. The CDR3, as DNA: TGTGCCAGTAGTATGGGGGACACCTCGAATCAGCCCCAGCATTTT. Protein sequence: CASSMGDTSNQPQHF. Filled out from reference TRBV19 and TRBJ1-5, the complete variable domain reads DGGITQSPKYLFRKEGQNVTLSCEQNLNHDAMYWYRQDPGQGLRLIYYSQIVNDFQKGDIAEGYSVSREKKESFPLTVTSAQKNPTAFYLCASSMGDTSNQPQHFGDGTRLSIL.

This clone was counted once. CDR3 amino acids: CASSLSGLEAFF. The CDR3 DNA reads as TGTGCCAGCAGCTTATCAGGGTTAGAAGCTTTCTTT. V usage is TRBV7-2 and J usage is TRBJ1-1; D possibly corresponds to TRBD1 (5 bases). Germline V gives CDR1 SGHTA, CDR2 FQGNSA. Trimming removed 2 bases at V and 8 bases at J, with 9 bases between. The CDR3 covers 12 residues. Full variable domain (rest looked up from reference TRBV7-2 and TRBJ1-1): GAGVSQSPSNKVTEKGKDVELRCDPISGHTALYWYRQSLGQGLEFLIYFQGNSAPDKSGLPSDRFSAERTGGSVSTLTIQRTQQEDSAVYLCASSLSGLEAFFGQGTRLTVV.

The rearrangement joins TRBV23-1 to TRBJ1-5; D perhaps matches TRBD1 (6 bases). TRBV23-1 belongs to the ORF category, with a function that is uncertain. The CDR3 has 19 residues. The germline V and J ends were trimmed by 2 bases and 0 bases, with 20 bases remaining between them. CDR3 sequence: CASSQTSLMGHYSNQPQHF. DNA for the CDR3: TGCGCCAGCAGTCAAACAAGTCTGATGGGACACTATAGCAATCAGCCCCAGCATTTT.

The V call is TRBV7-8, the J call TRBJ1-1, with D possibly TRBD1 on 6 matching bases. Germline assignment: CDR1 SGHVS and CDR2 FQNEAQ. The CDR3 has 13 amino acids. V dropped 1 base and J dropped 8 bases, with 11 bases sitting between them. The CDR3 DNA reads as TGTGCCAGCAGCTTAGTCGGGACACCAGAAGCTTTCTTT. Residues: CASSLVGTPEAFF.